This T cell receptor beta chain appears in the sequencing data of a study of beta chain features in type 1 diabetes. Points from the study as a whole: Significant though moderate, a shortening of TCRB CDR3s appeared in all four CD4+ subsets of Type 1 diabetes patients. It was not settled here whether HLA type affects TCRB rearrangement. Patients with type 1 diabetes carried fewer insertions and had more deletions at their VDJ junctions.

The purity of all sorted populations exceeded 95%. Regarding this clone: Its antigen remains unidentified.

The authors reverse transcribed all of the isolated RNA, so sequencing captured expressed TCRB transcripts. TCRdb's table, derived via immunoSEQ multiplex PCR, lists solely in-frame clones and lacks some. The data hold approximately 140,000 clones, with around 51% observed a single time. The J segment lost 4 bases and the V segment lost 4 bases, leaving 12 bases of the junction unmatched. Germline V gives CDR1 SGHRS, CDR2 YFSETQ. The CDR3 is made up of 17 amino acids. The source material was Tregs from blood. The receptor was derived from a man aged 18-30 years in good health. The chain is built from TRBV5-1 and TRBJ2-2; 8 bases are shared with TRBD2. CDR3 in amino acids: CASSPIKAGVSTGELFF. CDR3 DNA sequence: TGCGCCAGCAGCCCCATCAAAGCGGGAGTGAGCACCGGGGAGCTGTTTTTT.